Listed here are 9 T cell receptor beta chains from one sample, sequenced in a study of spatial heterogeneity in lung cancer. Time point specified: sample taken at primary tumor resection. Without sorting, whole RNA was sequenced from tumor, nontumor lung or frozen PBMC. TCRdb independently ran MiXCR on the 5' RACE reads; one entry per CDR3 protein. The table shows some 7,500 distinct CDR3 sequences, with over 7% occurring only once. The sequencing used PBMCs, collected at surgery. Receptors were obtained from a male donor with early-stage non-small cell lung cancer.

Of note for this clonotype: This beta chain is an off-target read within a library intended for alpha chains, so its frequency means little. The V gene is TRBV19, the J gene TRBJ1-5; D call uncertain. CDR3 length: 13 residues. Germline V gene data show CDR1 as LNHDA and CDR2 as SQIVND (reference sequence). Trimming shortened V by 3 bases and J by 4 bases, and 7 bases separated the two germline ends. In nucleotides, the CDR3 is TGTGCCAGTAGTATGACGGAAAATCAGCCCCAGCATTTT. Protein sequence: CASSMTENQPQHF.

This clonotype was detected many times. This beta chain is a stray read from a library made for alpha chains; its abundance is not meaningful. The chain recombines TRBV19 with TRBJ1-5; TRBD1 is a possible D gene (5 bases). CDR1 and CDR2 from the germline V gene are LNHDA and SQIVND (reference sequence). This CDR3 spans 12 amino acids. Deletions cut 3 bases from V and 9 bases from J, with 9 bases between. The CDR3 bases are TGTGCCAGTAGTATGTGGGGGTCGCCCCAGCATTTT. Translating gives CASSMWGSPQHF.

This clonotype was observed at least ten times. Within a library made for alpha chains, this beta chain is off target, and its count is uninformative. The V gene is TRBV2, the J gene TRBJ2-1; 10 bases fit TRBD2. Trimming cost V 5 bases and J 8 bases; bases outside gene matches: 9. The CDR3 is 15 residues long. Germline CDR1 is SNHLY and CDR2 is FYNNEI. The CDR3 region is CASSLLAGEDYEQFF. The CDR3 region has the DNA TGTGCCAGCAGTCTTCTAGCGGGAGAAGATTATGAGCAGTTCTTC.

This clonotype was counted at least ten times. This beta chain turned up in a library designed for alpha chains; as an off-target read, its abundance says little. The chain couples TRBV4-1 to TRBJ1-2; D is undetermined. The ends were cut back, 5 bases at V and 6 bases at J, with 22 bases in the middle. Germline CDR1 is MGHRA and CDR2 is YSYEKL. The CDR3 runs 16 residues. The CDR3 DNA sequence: TGCGCCAGCAGCTCTTCTCCGGGGTCCCGGTCGGATGGCTACACCTTC. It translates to CASSSSPGSRSDGYTF.

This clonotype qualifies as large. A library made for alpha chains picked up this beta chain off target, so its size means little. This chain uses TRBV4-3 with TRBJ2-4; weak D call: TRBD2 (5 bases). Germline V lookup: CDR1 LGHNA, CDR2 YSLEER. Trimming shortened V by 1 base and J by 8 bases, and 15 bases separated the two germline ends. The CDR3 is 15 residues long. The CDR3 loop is CASSQVGGPKDIQYF. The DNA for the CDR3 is TGCGCCAGCAGCCAAGTAGGCGGGCCCAAGGACATTCAGTACTTC.

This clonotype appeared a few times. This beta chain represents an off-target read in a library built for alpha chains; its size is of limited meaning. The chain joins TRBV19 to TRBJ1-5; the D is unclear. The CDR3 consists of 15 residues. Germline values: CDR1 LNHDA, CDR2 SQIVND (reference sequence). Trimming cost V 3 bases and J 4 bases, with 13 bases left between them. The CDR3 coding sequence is TGTGCCAGTAGTATGCAGTCGGGAGTGAATCAGCCCCAGCATTTT. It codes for CASSMQSGVNQPQHF.

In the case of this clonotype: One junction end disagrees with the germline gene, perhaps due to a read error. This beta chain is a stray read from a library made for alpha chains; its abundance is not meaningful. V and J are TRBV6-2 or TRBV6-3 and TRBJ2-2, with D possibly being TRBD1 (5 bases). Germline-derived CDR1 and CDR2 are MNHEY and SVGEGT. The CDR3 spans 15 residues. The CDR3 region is CPSSTPTVNTGELFF. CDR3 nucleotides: TGTCCCAGCAGTACCCCGACAGTGAACACCGGGGAGCTGTTTTTT.

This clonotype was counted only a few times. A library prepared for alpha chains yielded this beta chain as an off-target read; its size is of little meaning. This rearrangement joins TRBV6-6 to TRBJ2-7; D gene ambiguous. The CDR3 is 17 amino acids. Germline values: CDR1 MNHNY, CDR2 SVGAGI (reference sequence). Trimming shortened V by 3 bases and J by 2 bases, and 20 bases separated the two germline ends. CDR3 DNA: TGTGCCAGCAGTTATGGACGAGGATCATCGGCAACCTACGAGCAGTACTTC. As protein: CASSYGRGSSATYEQYF.

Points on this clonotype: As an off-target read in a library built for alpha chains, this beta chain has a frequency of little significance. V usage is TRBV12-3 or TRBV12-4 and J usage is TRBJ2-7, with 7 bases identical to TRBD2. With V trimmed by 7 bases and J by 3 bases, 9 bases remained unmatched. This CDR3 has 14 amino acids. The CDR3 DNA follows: TGTGCCAGCACCCCAGGGAGGGAGGGCTACGAGCAGTACTTC. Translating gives CASTPGREGYEQYF.